The 7 T cell receptor beta chains below were found in one sample sequenced in a study of technical replicates of blood from four donors listed by TCRdb under 2017. Library generation was performed with the immunoSEQ multiplex PCR assay. Sourced from immuneACCESS, this table was stored by TCRdb with only in-frame sequences that have V and J called. A share of the clones is absent; for the studies checked, an unresolved V gene accounts for under half, and the remainder has no known explanation. In this sample the table shows 65,000 to 90,000 clones, 93% of which occur a single time. The top ten constitute under 0.3% of the sample. Sequencing input: T cells isolated from PBMCs. The origin of the receptors is a human donor in good health.

V is TRBV4-1 and J is TRBJ2-1, with 8 positions matching TRBD2. Per the germline V gene, CDR1 is MGHRA and CDR2 is YSYEKL. There are 16 residues in the CDR3. Trimming cost V 5 bases and J 5 bases; bases outside gene matches: 11. The chain's CDR3 is CASSVLRGATNNEQFF. CDR3 DNA sequence: TGCGCCAGCAGCGTGTTGCGGGGGGCGACCAACAATGAGCAGTTCTTC.

The chain carries TRBV29-1 and TRBJ2-1, with D possibly being TRBD2 (6 bases). Trimming shortened V by 7 bases and J by 16 bases, and 14 bases separated the two germline ends. CDR3 length: 9 residues. Germline V gene lookup returns CDR1 SQVTM and CDR2 ANQGSEA. CDR3 sequence (DNA): TGCAGCGACACAACGGGGGAATTCTTC. Its translation: CSDTTGEFF.

This rearrangement joins TRBV9 to TRBJ2-7, with 7 bases aligning to TRBD1. Germline V gene data show CDR1 as SGDLS and CDR2 as YYNGEE. V dropped 4 bases and J dropped 3; count of bases not matched to a gene: 7. The CDR3 loop spans 14 amino acids. The CDR3 here is CASSPSDRNYEQYF. In DNA form, the CDR3 reads TGTGCCAGCAGCCCTTCGGACAGGAACTACGAGCAGTACTTC.

The chain is built from TRBV9 and TRBJ1-6; D is ambiguous. V lost 0 bases and J lost 7, with 8 bases in between. The germline gives CDR1 SGDLS, CDR2 YYNGEE. CDR3 length equals 14 residues. CDR3 region: CASSVDAGNSPLHF. In DNA form, the CDR3 reads TGTGCCAGCAGCGTAGATGCAGGCAATTCACCCCTCCACTTT.

The chain joins TRBV25-1 to TRBJ2-1; a weak D match, TRBD1 (6 bases). CDR3 length equals 15 residues. CDR1 and CDR2 (germline): MGHDK, SYGVNS. V lost 5 bases, J lost 1 base, and 12 bases lay in between. CDR3: CASSPRTASYNEQFF. For the CDR3, the DNA is TGTGCCAGCAGTCCTCGGACAGCGTCCTACAATGAGCAGTTCTTC.

The chain combines TRBV27 with TRBJ2-7; D perhaps matches TRBD1 (5 bases). Germline values: CDR1 MNHEY, CDR2 SMNVEV (reference sequence). The V gene lost 4 bases and the J gene lost 6 bases, with 19 bases spanning the gap. The CDR3 has 15 amino acids. In nucleotides, the CDR3 is TGTGCCAGCAGTTCATATCGATCAGGGCTGAGCGAGCAGTACTTC. This encodes CASSSYRSGLSEQYF.

This rearrangement joins TRBV11-2 to TRBJ1-6; D might be TRBD1 (5 bases). V lost 5 bases, J lost 4 bases, and 12 bases lay in between. The CDR3 totals 15 residues. Germline V gene lookup returns CDR1 SGHAT and CDR2 FQNNGV. The CDR3 sequence: CASSRGTLYNSPLHF. The CDR3 DNA is TGTGCCAGCAGCAGAGGGACTCTATATAATTCACCCCTCCACTTT.